These 26 T cell receptor beta chains were sequenced from one sample in a study of T cell repertoires in cytomegalovirus infection. TCRdb recomputed calls from the reads with MiXCR, one row per CDR3 protein. The sample yields approximately 500,000 distinct CDR3 sequences, about 11% seen once. Sequences were obtained from PBMCs. Receptors originate from a human donor in good health (CMV status not recorded). Some clones in this sample may be carry-over from other donors' samples.

CDR3 DNA sequence: TGCAGTGCCGGGCCCAGTAACACTGAAGCTTTCTTT. As protein: CSAGPSNTEAFF. V and J are TRBV29-1 and TRBJ1-1; no clear D gene. The CDR3 loop spans 12 amino acids. Per germline, CDR1 SQVTM and CDR2 ANQGSEA.

This clonotype was picked up many times. This chain connects TRBV6-5 to TRBJ2-2; D gene ambiguous. V was shortened by 7 bases and J by 7 bases, with 13 bases between the two germline ends. The CDR3 is made up of 13 amino acids. CDR1 is MNHEY and CDR2 is SVGAGI in the germline V gene. The CDR3 DNA reads TGTGCCAGCACCCTTGGGGTCAGCGGGGAGCTGTTTTTT. Encoded protein: CASTLGVSGELFF.

The chain links TRBV13 to TRBJ1-3; 8 bases are shared with TRBD1. Trimming at V came to 4 bases and at J to 0 bases, leaving 8 bases not matched to a gene. The CDR3 extends over 17 amino acids. From germline, CDR1 is PRHDT and CDR2 FYEKMQ (reference sequence). The DNA of the CDR3 is TGTGCCAGCAGCTGGGGGACAGGCATGCTCTCTGGAAACACCATATATTTT. Encoded protein: CASSWGTGMLSGNTIYF.

This clonotype appeared many times. The chain carries TRBV11-2 and TRBJ2-4; 9 bases are shared with TRBD2. With 5 bases clipped from V and 5 bases from J, the junction kept 7 bases outside the gene matches. Per germline, CDR1 SGHAT and CDR2 FQNNGV. This CDR3 spans 15 amino acids. This chain's CDR3 is CASSGSTSGQNIQYF. The CDR3 DNA reads TGTGCCAGCAGCGGTAGCACTAGCGGGCAAAACATTCAGTACTTC.

Ten or more counts support this clonotype. V usage is TRBV2 and J usage is TRBJ2-1, with D unresolved. This CDR3 is 18 amino acids long. Germline CDR1 and CDR2: SNHLY and FYNNEI. The germline V and J ends were trimmed by 6 bases and 0 bases, with 21 bases remaining between them. CDR3 DNA sequence: TGTGCCAGCAGGAAACCCCTTTCGGACCAGAGCTCCTACAATGAGCAGTTCTTC. Its protein product is CASRKPLSDQSSYNEQFF. Complete variable domain (other parts from reference TRBV2 and TRBJ2-1): EPEVTQTPSHQVTQMGQEVILRCVPISNHLYFYWYRQILGQKVEFLVSFYNNEISEKSEIFDDQFSVERPDGSNFTLKIRSTKLEDSAMYFCASRKPLSDQSSYNEQFFGPGTRLTVL.

This clonotype was seen repeatedly, ten times or more. The rearrangement uses TRBV2 and TRBJ1-4; D ambiguous. The CDR3 totals 17 residues. V gave up 6 bases and J gave up 0 bases, with 17 bases separating them. Germline loops: CDR1 SNHLY, CDR2 FYNNEI. CDR3 bases: TGTGCCAGCAGGGATGTCTTGCAGGCCGCAACTAATGAAAAACTGTTTTTT. This gives the protein CASRDVLQAATNEKLFF.

The genes are TRBV9 and TRBJ1-5; no reliable D call. The V end lost 0 bases, the J end lost 4 bases, and 8 bases lay between the germline ends. The germline gives CDR1 SGDLS, CDR2 YYNGEE. This CDR3 region has 14 residues. The CDR3, as DNA: TGTGCCAGCAGCGTAGGTCAGATAAATCAGCCCCAGCATTTT. As protein: CASSVGQINQPQHF.

At least ten counts were recorded for this clonotype. The rearrangement links TRBV27 to TRBJ2-3, with D possibly TRBD2 on 7 matching bases. The V gene's germline CDR1 is MNHEY and CDR2 SMNVEV (reference sequence). V was clipped by 6 bases and J by 3 bases, with 19 bases between them. This CDR3 is built from 16 residues. The CDR3 loop reads CASRLRSRGGTDTQYF. CDR3 sequence (DNA): TGTGCCAGCAGGCTCCGATCTAGGGGGGGTACAGATACGCAGTATTTT.

This clonotype occurred many times. The chain joins TRBV19 to TRBJ2-1; possibly TRBD1 for D (5 bases). The germline gives CDR1 LNHDA, CDR2 SQIVND (reference sequence). This CDR3 is 19 amino acids long. Trimming cost V 0 bases and J 0 bases, with 18 bases left between them. The CDR3, as DNA: TGTGCCAGTAGTATAGAGGGCCAGGGTGTACTTAACTCCTACAATGAGCAGTTCTTC. Its protein product is CASSIEGQGVLNSYNEQFF.

About this clonotype itself: Since a much larger clone is just one base distant, this may be a read error. The V gene is TRBV19, the J gene TRBJ2-2; 8 nucleotides line up with TRBD1. This CDR3 is built from 17 residues. Germline V lookup: CDR1 LNHDA, CDR2 SQIVND (reference sequence). CDR3 in DNA: TGTGCCAGAAGTATAGAATGGGGGACAGGGAACACCGGGGAGCTGTTTTTT. This translates into CARSIEWGTGNTGELFF.

Ten or more counts support this clonotype. The CDR3 region has the DNA TGTGCCAGCAGCTTAGTCCGGGGGGCGCCGTGGAATGAGCAGTTCTTC. Translating gives CASSLVRGAPWNEQFF. This chain joins TRBV7-8 and TRBJ2-1, with D possibly matching TRBD2 (7 bases). The CDR3 consists of 16 residues. Germline V gene sequence: CDR1 SGHVS, CDR2 FQNEAQ. Trimming shortened V by 1 base and J by 7 bases, and 17 bases separated the two germline ends.

Only a few counts were recorded for this clonotype. The chain combines TRBV2 with TRBJ1-6, with D possibly TRBD1 on 6 matching bases. The CDR3 consists of 15 residues. CDR1 is SNHLY and CDR2 is FYNNEI in the germline V gene. Trimming removed 4 bases from V and 6 bases from J, with 13 bases in between. The CDR3 bases are TGTGCCAGCAGTGCGGACAGCCTAGCTAATTCACCCCTCCACTTT. Protein sequence: CASSADSLANSPLHF.

At least ten counts were recorded for this clonotype. The CDR3: CASSPWRAGGRYNEQFF. CDR3 DNA: TGTGCCAGCAGCCCGTGGCGAGCGGGGGGCCGGTACAATGAGCAGTTCTTC. The chain is built from TRBV7-2 and TRBJ2-1; 9 bases line up with TRBD2. Trimming removed 5 bases from V and 4 bases from J; junction bases left unmatched: 12. Germline V lookup: CDR1 SGHTA, CDR2 FQGNSA. The CDR3 is 17 amino acids.

This clonotype was detected only once. A much larger clone lies one base from this, so it may be a read error. V usage is TRBV9 and J usage is TRBJ2-7, with D unclear. The CDR3 extends over 16 amino acids. Germline V gene sequence: CDR1 SGDLS, CDR2 YYNGEE. This CDR3 is CACSVEVLSNSYEQYF. The CDR3, as DNA: TGTGCCTGCAGCGTAGAAGTACTATCGAACTCCTACGAGCAGTACTTC.

This clonotype was picked up many times. The chain combines TRBV5-1 with TRBJ2-5; D uncertain. The CDR3 sequence is 13 residues long. Trimming removed 2 bases from V and 2 bases from J, with 7 bases in between. The germline gives CDR1 SGHRS, CDR2 YFSETQ. The CDR3 protein is CASSFDTQETQYF. The CDR3 nucleotides read TGCGCCAGCAGCTTCGATACTCAAGAGACCCAGTACTTC.

This clonotype was seen repeatedly, ten times or more. The CDR3 coding sequence is TGTGCCAGCAAGAGACAGCAGAACTATGGCTACACCTTC. This translates into CASKRQQNYGYTF. The chain couples TRBV28 to TRBJ1-2; D perhaps matches TRBD1 (5 bases). This CDR3 contains 13 residues. Germline V CDR1 and CDR2: MDHEN, SYDVKM. V was trimmed by 7 bases and J by 2 bases, leaving 11 bases between them.

This clonotype has just a few counts. DNA for the CDR3: TGCAGTGCTTCCAGATTTGGGCTTTTATCCTACAATGAGCAGTTCTTC. This encodes CSASRFGLLSYNEQFF. The chain carries TRBV20-1 and TRBJ2-1; D is unclear. The CDR3 contains 16 residues. Germline CDR1 DFQATT, CDR2 SNEGSKA (reference sequence). Trimming cost V 5 bases and J 1 base, with 18 bases left between them.

The chain has TRBV13 and TRBJ2-2; D not resolved. The CDR3 extends over 14 amino acids. CDR1 is PRHDT, CDR2 FYEKMQ, per germline (reference sequence). Between the trimmed V and J ends, which lost 5 bases and 1 base, there was a span of 8 bases. The CDR3 loop is CASSPELNTGELFF. The CDR3 DNA reads TGTGCCAGCAGCCCGGAATTGAACACCGGGGAGCTGTTTTTT.

This clonotype was found many times. This chain connects TRBV10-3 to TRBJ2-2; TRBD1 aligns across 7 bases. The CDR3 extends over 14 amino acids. Germline-derived CDR1 and CDR2 are ENHRY and SYGVKD. V shed 10 bases, J shed 0 bases, and the junction held 5 bases outside the gene matches. The CDR3 sequence is CATLTGSNTGELFF. CDR3 coding DNA: TGTGCCACCCTGACAGGGTCGAACACCGGGGAGCTGTTTTTT.

The genes are TRBV4-2 and TRBJ1-2; D is unclear. CDR1 and CDR2 from the germline V gene are LGHNA and YNFKEQ. V was trimmed by 8 bases and J by 8 bases, leaving 12 bases between them. The CDR3 contains 11 residues. The CDR3 spells CASAQERGYTF. CDR3 sequence (DNA): TGTGCCAGCGCCCAGGAAAGGGGCTACACCTTC.

The sample holds many counts of this clonotype. The chain employs TRBV19 and TRBJ1-5; D is unclear. The V end was cut by 9 bases, the J end by 5 bases, with 11 bases between. The CDR3 covers 12 residues. Germline lookup yields CDR1 LNHDA and CDR2 SQIVND (reference sequence). DNA for the CDR3: TGTGCCAGGGGAACCTTGCATCAGCCCCAGCATTTT. Its translation: CARGTLHQPQHF.

This clonotype has ten or more counts. This rearrangement joins TRBV6-1 to TRBJ1-2; maybe TRBD1 (6 bases). Germline V gives CDR1 MNHNS, CDR2 SASEGT. The ends were cut back, 5 bases at V and 2 bases at J, with 9 bases in the middle. This CDR3 is 13 amino acids long. CDR3 nucleotide sequence: TGTGCCAGCAGTAGGGACAAGAACTATGGCTACACCTTC. Residues: CASSRDKNYGYTF.

This clonotype was recorded a few times. The chain links TRBV20-1 to TRBJ2-5, with 12 bases identical to TRBD2. V gave up 7 bases and J gave up 6 bases; unmatched junction bases: 12. CDR1 and CDR2 from the germline V gene are DFQATT and SNEGSKA (reference sequence). The CDR3 is made up of 15 amino acids. The CDR3, as DNA: TGCAGTGGTGCTAGCGGGAGGGTTCACACAAAGACCCAGTACTTC. Its protein product is CSGASGRVHTKTQYF.

This clonotype was found many times. The chain has TRBV7-9 and TRBJ2-2; 11 nucleotides align to TRBD2. V was pared by 5 bases and J by 10 bases, with 6 bases of the junction left unmatched. The CDR3 loop spans 14 amino acids. The germline V gene encodes CDR1 SEHNR and CDR2 FQNEAQ (reference sequence). The CDR3 spells CASSGTSGRLELFF. The CDR3 DNA reads as TGTGCCAGCAGCGGAACTAGCGGGAGATTGGAGCTGTTTTTT.

This clonotype was detected ten times or more. The chain has TRBV12-3 or TRBV12-4 and TRBJ1-4, with D maybe TRBD1 (6 bases). This CDR3 comprises 14 residues. V gave up 6 bases and J gave up 10 bases, with 18 bases separating them. CDR3 residues: CASRATGGGLKLFF. CDR3 nucleotides: TGTGCCAGCAGGGCCACCGGCGGGGGGCTAAAACTGTTTTTT.

This clonotype was found many times. J is TRBJ1-2 and V is TRBV7-9, with D uncertain. The germline CDR1 and CDR2 sequences are SEHNR and FQNEAQ (reference sequence). The CDR3 loop spans 12 amino acids. The V gene lost 1 base and the J gene lost 7 bases, with 7 bases spanning the gap. The CDR3 spells CASSLEGSGYTF. The CDR3 DNA is TGTGCCAGCAGCTTAGAAGGATCTGGCTACACCTTC. The variable domain in full, completed from reference TRBV7-9 and TRBJ1-2, reads DTGVSQNPRHKITKRGQNVTFRCDPISEHNRLYWYRQTLGQGPEFLTYFQNEAQLEKSRLLSDRFSAERPKGSFSTLEIQRTEQGDSAMYLCASSLEGSGYTFGSGTRLTVV.